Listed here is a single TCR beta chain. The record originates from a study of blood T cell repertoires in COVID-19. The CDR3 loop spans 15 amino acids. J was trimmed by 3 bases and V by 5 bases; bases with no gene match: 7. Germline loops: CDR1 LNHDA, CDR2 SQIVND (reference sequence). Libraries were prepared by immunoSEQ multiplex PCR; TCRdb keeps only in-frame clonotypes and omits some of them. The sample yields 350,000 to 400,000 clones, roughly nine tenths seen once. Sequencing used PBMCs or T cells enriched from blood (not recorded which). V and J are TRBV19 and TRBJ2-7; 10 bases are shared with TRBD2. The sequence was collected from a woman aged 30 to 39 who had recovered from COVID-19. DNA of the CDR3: TGTGCCAGTAGTTCCAGCGGGAGGGACATCTACGAGCAGTACTTC. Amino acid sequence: CASSSSGRDIYEQYF.